This T cell receptor beta chain emerged from a study of cytomegalovirus exposure and HLA in healthy donors. Study-wide background: In an early release, HLA-typed donors contributed some 80 million unique TCR sequences. There were fewer than 500 genotyped donors. Of these, about 80% fell in the genetic ancestry cluster associated with self-reported Caucasian donors.

The study ran its PCR with 60 Vbeta and 13 Jbeta primers. Generated by immunoSEQ multiplex PCR, the TCRdb table keeps only in-frame clones and is missing some. The data show around 250,000 clones, about 80% seen once. Trimming left V 1 base short and J 0 bases short, with 13 bases between. CDR3 size: 16 residues. CDR1 and CDR2 (germline): SGHVS, FQNEAQ. This clone was observed a few times. Its antigen is unidentified. Study findings and constraints: Earlier analysis yielded a pattern in which most TCR beta V segments were productive about 90% or about 30% of the time. It was confirmed in vitro that a few of the CMV-associated chains were specific for CMV antigens.

Sample: PBMCs. The rearrangement uses TRBV7-8 and TRBJ2-7, with D perhaps TRBD2 (6 bases). The clonotype originates from a woman aged 55-70 years in good health and CMV-seropositive. In DNA form, the CDR3 reads TGTGCCAGCAGCTTAGAGGGTAGCGGAGGCTCCTACGAGCAGTACTTC. Residues: CASSLEGSGGSYEQYF.